The present T cell receptor beta chain was sequenced within a study of shared clonotypes between healthy human individuals (dated by TCRdb to the early 2020s). For the wider study: The cohort included three men and a couple of women between 18 and 49 years of age. Each donor's leukapheresis produced roughly between roughly 0.85 and 10 billion PBMCs. To increase sequencing depth and limit assay-specific biases, TCR repertoire library preparation and sequencing were carried out by different laboratories using diverse techniques. To estimate repertoire size and how much clonotypes are shared between individuals, the study performed deep sequencing of blood TCR repertoires from about five healthy adults. Study-wide conclusions, independent of this receptor: Pairwise subsampling indicated that sequencing depth was expected to affect the degree of clonotype sharing among donors. Sampling was restricted to blood, and TCR repertoires in tissues likely differ from the TCR repertoires found in blood. Because the study included only a small number of donors, the genetic and exposure-history diversity represented was limited.

In the case of this clone: Its antigen remains undetermined. No quality values exist for individual bases; no much larger clone is one base distant.

TCR CDR3 regions were amplified from genomic DNA by multiplex PCR using the deep immunoSEQ assay. For each cell subset, the extracted genomic DNA was distributed evenly across all wells of several immunoSEQ 96-well plates, and each plate served as one replicate. For unsorted PBMC, about 300 ng genomic DNA, equal to about 30,000 T cell genomes, was loaded into each replicate PCR. Ten immunoSEQ deep assay plates were used to sequence unsorted PBMC genomic DNA. The purified libraries were quantified using a Qubit 3.0 fluorometer, sized with a Bioanalyzer 2100, and then quantified again using the KAPA Library Quantification kit. Every immunoSEQ 96-well plate was sequenced on a separate single-read 150-cycle Illumina NextSeq 550 flow cell. Per the original workflow: Because the immunoSEQ output included only junctional sequences and no quality scores, the filtering could not be the same as the filtering used for full-length reads. To assign V/J genes and CDR3, sequences were annotated using PyIR, a Python wrapper for IgBLAST v1.9, with IMGT germline references. Any read was removed if the V/J assignment was weak (E-value above 1e-6), the CDR3 was missing, or the read contained stop codons, out-of-frame junctions, or ambiguous translated residues. V3J clonotypes were defined as sequences sharing an identical inferred V gene, J gene, and CDR3 amino acid sequence. Percentage overlap between repertoires was calculated by dividing the number of shared unique clonotypes by the size of the smaller repertoire. Three approaches were used to assess repertoire richness: RTK rarefaction, the Chao1 estimator, and Recon v2.1 estimates of unobserved clonotypes. TCRdb took this table from immuneACCESS and kept in-frame rearrangements with V and J called. Such tables lack part of the clones; where checked against another copy, unresolved V genes explain under half of the gap, and the rest is unexplained. D and trimming come from the DNA, and the V and J calls and clone size come from that table. For this sample there are 490,000 or so clones; around 80% appear just once. Of the sample, roughly 13% is held by the ten largest clones.

Its CDR3 holds 14 amino acids, cysteine through phenylalanine. Only the CDR3 region is kept as DNA, spanning 42 bases read in frame from base 1. The trim is 2 bases for V and 4 bases for J, with a gap of 11 bases between the germline ends. CDR1 LNHDA and CDR2 SQIVND were looked up in the germline V gene (reference sequence). The donors were healthy, HIV-negative adults with no recently reported acute infections or vaccinations. Only Caucasian adults living in Nashville, Tennessee, USA were represented among the donors. In the unsorted samples, approximately 85 million PBMCs were counted, and genomic DNA was extracted using the QIAamp DNA Blood Mini kit. After blood collection by leukapheresis, PBMCs were isolated using Ficoll-Histopaque density gradient centrifugation and then cryopreserved in the vapor phase of liquid nitrogen.

This sequence uses TRBV19 and TRBJ1-2; the D gene is not confidently resolved. Material: PBMCs. The TCR sequence derives from a woman aged 40-49 years in good health. Some clones in this sample may be carry-over from other donors' samples. For the CDR3, the sequence is CASSIPGLRYGYTF. The nucleotides read TGTGCCAGTAGTATACCCGGACTGCGCTATGGCTACACCTTC.